This is a list of T cell receptor beta chains from one sample in a study of tumor and adjacent non-tumor tissue in lung cancer. One entry per CDR3 protein, called by TCRdb with MiXCR from the multiplex PCR reads. The top ten hold roughly 25% of the sample, which has tens of thousands of distinct CDR3 sequences, roughly 69% seen once. Sequencing was done on a sample of distant non-tumor lung tissue. The receptor source for this set is a woman in her sixties or seventies with non-small cell lung cancer. CDR3s include the opening cysteine and the closing phenylalanine or tryptophan. Fields, in order: D gene, clone size, J gene, V gene, CDR3 DNA, CDR3 protein. A D gene is named only where the DNA matches it firmly. Some rows have no size entry. The others give once, few or many, or a class for an expanded clone.

-	-	TRBJ2-2	TRBV11-2	TGTGACAGCAGCTCTCCCCAGGAGGGGCAGAACACCGGGGAGCTGTTTTTT	CDSSSPQEGQNTGELFF
TRBD1	few	TRBJ2-6	TRBV20-1	TGCAGCGGTATTTACGACAGGGCCTTCTCTGGGGCCAACGTCCTGACTTTC	CSGIYDRAFSGANVLTF
-	-	TRBJ2-5	TRBV29-1	TGCAGTGTTGAAGCCGAGGAGTCGGGGGAGACCCAGTACTTC	CSVEAEESGETQYF
-	-	TRBJ1-1	TRBV29-1	TGCAGCGTTGGAGGGGACTACACTGAAGCTTTCTTT	CSVGGDYTEAFF
-	-	TRBJ2-3	TRBV29-1	TGCAGCGTGAGTACGTCGACTGATACGCAGTATTTT	CSVSTSTDTQYF
-	once	TRBJ1-6	TRBV4-1	TGCGCCAGCAGCCTGGAAATTCCGGGAGCGGCGAATTCACCCCTCCACTTT	CASSLEIPGAANSPLHF
-	many	TRBJ2-1	TRBV20-1	TGCAGTGCTCAGGTAGTCAATGAGCAGTTCTTC	CSAQVVNEQFF
TRBD1	-	TRBJ1-1	TRBV29-1	TGTAGCATAGAACAGGGGAACACTGAAGGTTTCTTT	CSIEQGNTEGFF
TRBD2	few	TRBJ2-1	TRBV5-1	TGCGCCAGCAGCTCATTATTAGCGGGAGTTGATAATGAGCAGTTCTTC	CASSSLLAGVDNEQFF
TRBD1	many	TRBJ2-7	TRBV5-4	TGTGCCAGCAGTCACCGGGACAGACCCTACGAGCAGTACTTC	CASSHRDRPYEQYF
-	-	TRBJ1-5	TRBV12-3/TRBV12-4	TGTGCCAGCAGTTTTATTCCAGGCAGGGGCCAGCCCCAGCGTTTT	CASSFIPGRGQPQRF
TRBD1	-	TRBJ1-6	TRBV7-2	TGTGCCAGCACCAGGGAGGGGACAGCCTATAATTCACCCCTCCACTTT	CASTREGTAYNSPLHF
TRBD1	-	TRBJ2-2	TRBV6-5	TGTGCCAGCAGTTACAAGACAGGGGGCGCAAACACCGGGGAGTTGGTTTTT	CASSYKTGGANTGELVF
TRBD1	once	TRBJ2-7	TRBV11-2	TGTGGCAGCAGCCGGGACAGGGCAGGGGAAGAGCAGTACTTC	CGSSRDRAGEEQYF
-	-	TRBJ1-1	TRBV4-2	TGTACCAGCAGCCAAGATGGGGGGCTTGGCACTGAAGCCTTCTTT	CTSSQDGGLGTEAFF
-	many	TRBJ2-3	TRBV29-1	TGCAGCGTTGAAGATCTGGGGATAGGCCGGGGTACGCAGTATTTT	CSVEDLGIGRGTQYF
TRBD1	few	TRBJ2-5	TRBV5-6	TGTGCTTGCAGCCGAGGACAGGGTGAAAAGACCCAGTACTTC	CACSRGQGEKTQYF
TRBD1	-	TRBJ2-7	TRBV6-6	TGCGCCCGCAGTCGCCAGACAGGGGGAGACTACGAGCAATACTTC	CARSRQTGGDYEQYF
-	-	TRBJ1-1	TRBV29-1	TGCGGCGTTGCCTTGTCACAGGTGGTCACTGAAGCTTTCTTT	CGVALSQVVTEAFF
TRBD1	-	TRBJ1-1	TRBV6-2/TRBV6-3	TGTGCCGGGAGTTACTCCGGGACAGGCTTAGCAACTGAAGCTTTCTTT	CAGSYSGTGLATEAFF
-	-	TRBJ2-1	TRBV11-1	TGTACCAGCAGTCGGGCTTTCACAGCGAGCTCCTACAATGAGCAGTTCTTC	CTSSRAFTASSYNEQFF
TRBD2	many	TRBJ2-1	TRBV11-2	TGTGCCAGCAGCCCTAGCGGGGGGAGCTCCTACAATGAGCAGTTCTTC	CASSPSGGSSYNEQFF
-	-	TRBJ1-6	TRBV29-1	TGCAGCGTTGGCGGGGCAGGGGATTCACCCCTCCACTTT	CSVGGAGDSPLHF
TRBD2	-	TRBJ2-2	TRBV4-1	TGCACCAGCAGCCGGTACACCTCTAGCGGGAGTGGTACCGGAGAGCTGTTTTTT	CTSSRYTSSGSGTGELFF
-	-	TRBJ2-1	TRBV10-3	TGTGCCATCAGTCGCCGGGGACCAGCGCTCCCCACTTCCAATGAGCAGTTCTTC	CAISRRGPALPTSNEQFF
-	few	TRBJ2-6	TRBV4-3	TGCGCCAGCAGCCAAGGGACAGATGGGGCCAACGTTCTGACTTTC	CASSQGTDGANVLTF
TRBD1	many	TRBJ2-5	TRBV12-3/TRBV12-4	TGTGCCAGCAGAGAGGGGGCGCGAGAGACCCAGTACTTC	CASREGARETQYF
TRBD2	-	TRBJ2-7	TRBV11-2	TGTGCCAGCAGCTTATTTTCGAGCGGGAATGAGGAGCAGTACTTC	CASSLFSSGNEEQYF
-	-	TRBJ2-7	TRBV6-2/TRBV6-3	TGTGCCAGCTGCAGAGGACGGGGACCTTACGAGCAGTATTTC	CASCRGRGPYEQYF
-	once	TRBJ2-5	TRBV28	TGTACCAGCAGTTCAAGGACGGGCCTCCAAGAGACCCAGTACTTC	CTSSSRTGLQETQYF
-	-	TRBJ2-1	TRBV19	TGTGCCAGTAGTATGGGCGGAGAGTCCACCAATGAGCAGTTCTTC	CASSMGGESTNEQFF
-	-	TRBJ2-5	TRBV6-1	TGTGCCAGCAATGGGGGCGGAACCGGGGAGACGCAGTACTTC	CASNGGGTGETQYF
TRBD1	-	TRBJ1-2	TRBV29-1	TGCAGCGTTGAAAACGTGTCGGGACAGCCATCTCCTTGGGGCTACACTTTC	CSVENVSGQPSPWGYTF
TRBD1	few	TRBJ2-3	TRBV4-3	TGTGCCAGCAGCTCAGGGACAGGGATTAACAGAGATACGCAGTATTTT	CASSSGTGINRDTQYF
TRBD1	-	TRBJ2-5	TRBV6-5	TGTGCCATCAATCGGACAGGGGGCCAAAAGACCCAATACTTC	CAINRTGGQKTQYF
-	once	TRBJ1-1	TRBV11-2	TGTGCAAACAGCCTAGACGGGTACTCTGAAGCTTTCTTT	CANSLDGYSEAFF
-	many	TRBJ1-1	TRBV2	TGTGCCAGCAGCACCGGGACGGGGAACACTGAAGCTTTCTTT	CASSTGTGNTEAFF